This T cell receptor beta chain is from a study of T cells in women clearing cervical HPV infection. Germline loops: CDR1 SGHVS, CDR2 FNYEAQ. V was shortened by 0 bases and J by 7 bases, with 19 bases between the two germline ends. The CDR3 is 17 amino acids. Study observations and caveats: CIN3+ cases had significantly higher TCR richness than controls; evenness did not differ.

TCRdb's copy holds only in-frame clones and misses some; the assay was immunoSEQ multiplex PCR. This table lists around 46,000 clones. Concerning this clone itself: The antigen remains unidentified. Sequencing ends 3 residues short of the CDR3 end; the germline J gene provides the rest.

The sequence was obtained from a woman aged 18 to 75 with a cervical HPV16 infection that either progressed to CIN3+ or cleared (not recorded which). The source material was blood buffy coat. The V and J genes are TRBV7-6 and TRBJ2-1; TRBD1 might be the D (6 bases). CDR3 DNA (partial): TGTGCCAGCAGCTTAGCCCTACAGGGTCGCCAAGGGAATGAG. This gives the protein CASSLALQGRQGNE. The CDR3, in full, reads CASSLALQGRQGNEQFF.